This is a list of T cell receptor beta chains from one sample in a study of OX40 agonist ivuxolimab in advanced cancers. Assay used: immunoSEQ multiplex PCR; TCRdb lists only in-frame clones, some missing. The sample shows about 81,000 clones, 93% of them seen only once. Sequencing was performed on CD4+ or CD8+ T cells sorted from blood, taken in a trial of the OX40 agonist ivuxolimab. Every receptor here comes from an adult with an advanced solid tumor such as melanoma, head and neck, liver or kidney cancer. Both conserved end residues are part of each CDR3. The D gene is left open where the match is weak. The size of a clone is reported for some rows only, either as once, few or many, or as a class for expanded clones.

TRBV4-1,TRBJ2-7,TRBD2,NA,CASSHGTSGTYEQYF,TGCGCCAGCAGCCATGGGACTAGCGGAACATACGAGCAGTACTTC
TRBV4-3,TRBJ2-3,NA,NA,CASSQEDSSSSLSYTQYF,TGCGCCAGCAGCCAAGAAGATTCTAGTTCTTCTTTGTCCTATACGCAGTATTTT
TRBV4-2,TRBJ2-1,TRBD1,NA,CASSQDMGTGFGDEQFF,TGTGCCAGCAGCCAAGATATGGGGACAGGTTTTGGCGATGAGCAGTTCTTC
TRBV5-1,TRBJ2-7,NA,NA,CASSFHEQYF,TGTGCCAGCAGCTTCCACGAGCAGTACTTC
TRBV9,TRBJ2-7,TRBD1,NA,CASSGTGTGFYEQYF,TGTGCCAGCAGCGGAACCGGGACAGGGTTCTACGAGCAGTACTTC
TRBV4-1,TRBJ2-1,NA,NA,CASSQGSAHNEQFF,TGCGCCAGCAGCCAAGGGTCGGCGCACAATGAGCAGTTCTTC
TRBV27,TRBJ2-3,NA,few,CASTPSPRADTQYF,TGTGCCAGCACGCCCAGCCCCAGGGCAGATACGCAGTATTTT
TRBV28,TRBJ1-5,NA,NA,CASSTHGGSQGQPQHF,TGTGCCAGTAGTACTCACGGGGGGTCTCAGGGTCAGCCCCAGCATTTT
TRBV27,TRBJ2-5,NA,once,CASSPGTPQETQYF,TGTGCCAGCAGTCCCGGGACACCCCAAGAGACCCAGTACTTC
TRBV4-2,TRBJ2-1,NA,NA,CASSQVGGNEQFF,TGTGCCAGCAGCCAAGTGGGGGGAAATGAGCAGTTCTTC
TRBV4-3,TRBJ1-4,NA,NA,CASSQESHHGGNEKLFF,TGCGCCAGCAGCCAAGAGTCCCACCACGGGGGAAATGAAAAACTGTTTTTT
TRBV28,TRBJ2-7,NA,once,CASGWSGPYEQYF,TGTGCCAGCGGGTGGAGCGGGCCCTACGAGCAGTACTTC
TRBV13,TRBJ2-1,TRBD2,NA,CASSLTDGTSDSLSNEQFF,TGTGCCAGCAGCTTAACAGATGGGACTAGCGATTCCCTCTCCAATGAGCAGTTCTTC
TRBV9,TRBJ2-1,NA,NA,CASSVSPVMGLGSNEQFF,TGTGCCAGCAGCGTTTCACCAGTCATGGGACTCGGGAGCAATGAGCAGTTCTTC
TRBV10-2,TRBJ2-1,NA,once,CASSDWSSYNEQFF,TGCGCCAGCAGTGATTGGAGCTCCTACAATGAGCAGTTCTTC
TRBV11-2,TRBJ2-5,TRBD1,NA,CASSLDLTGGAETQYF,TGTGCCAGCAGCTTAGATCTCACAGGGGGCGCAGAGACCCAGTACTTC
TRBV29-1,TRBJ2-4,TRBD1,NA,CSVEDPGDRIENIQYF,TGCAGCGTTGAAGATCCCGGGGACAGGATCGAAAACATTCAGTACTTC
TRBV27,TRBJ2-7,TRBD2,NA,CASSLYPRGGRFYEQYF,TGTGCCAGCAGTTTATACCCCCGGGGGGGGCGCTTCTACGAGCAGTACTTC
TRBV6-1,TRBJ1-5,NA,NA,CASSEAEHRSYSNQPQHF,TGTGCCAGCAGTGAAGCTGAACATCGATCCTATAGCAATCAGCCCCAGCATTTT
TRBV6-5,TRBJ1-5,NA,NA,CASGQYDQPQHF,TGTGCCAGCGGACAGTATGATCAGCCCCAGCATTTT
TRBV27,TRBJ2-7,NA,once,CASSALGFSSYEQYF,TGTGCCAGCAGCGCCCTGGGGTTCAGCTCCTACGAGCAGTACTTC
TRBV7-9,TRBJ2-3,TRBD1,NA,CASRARDRGWDTQYF,TGTGCCAGCAGAGCTCGGGACAGGGGCTGGGATACGCAGTATTTT
TRBV6-6,TRBJ2-3,NA,NA,CASSTISSHEGDTQYF,TGTGCCAGCAGCACTATTTCGAGCCACGAAGGAGATACGCAGTATTTT
TRBV7-9,TRBJ1-1,TRBD1,few,CASSSDRAEAFF,TGTGCCAGCAGCTCCGACAGGGCTGAAGCTTTCTTT
TRBV9,TRBJ2-3,TRBD1,NA,CASSAQGAADTQYF,TGTGCCAGCAGCGCACAGGGGGCGGCAGATACGCAGTATTTT
TRBV19,TRBJ1-1,NA,NA,CASSIGEGQEGNTEAFF,TGTGCCAGTAGTATTGGTGAGGGGCAAGAGGGGAACACTGAAGCTTTCTTT
TRBV5-1,TRBJ1-5,NA,NA,CASRSDWNQPQHF,TGCGCCAGCAGGTCGGACTGGAATCAGCCCCAGCATTTT
TRBV7-8,TRBJ2-7,TRBD1,NA,CASSLAEDRGLYEQYF,TGTGCCAGCAGCTTAGCCGAGGACAGGGGGCTGTACGAGCAGTACTTC
TRBV7-9,TRBJ2-1,NA,once,CASSLGGLDNEQFF,TGTGCCAGCAGCTTAGGGGGATTGGACAATGAGCAGTTCTTC
TRBV18,TRBJ1-2,NA,NA,CASSPQDVTNYGYTF,TGTGCCAGCTCACCACAAGATGTTACTAACTATGGCTACACCTTC
TRBV5-1,TRBJ1-1,NA,NA,CASTLSSDAEAFF,TGCGCCAGCACCCTATCATCGGACGCTGAAGCTTTCTTT
TRBV11-3,TRBJ2-3,TRBD1,NA,CASSSGQGTDTQYF,TGTGCCAGCAGCTCCGGACAGGGTACAGATACGCAGTATTTT
TRBV5-1,TRBJ1-4,NA,NA,CASSLARGFGVTNEKLFF,TGCGCCAGCAGCTTGGCAAGAGGATTCGGAGTAACTAATGAAAAACTGTTTTTT
TRBV28,TRBJ1-3,NA,NA,CASSLTGTGNTIYF,TGTGCCAGCAGTTTAACAGGGACTGGAAACACCATATATTTT
TRBV27,TRBJ1-5,NA,once,CASSLIGGVLEPQHF,TGTGCCAGCAGTTTAATCGGCGGGGTTTTGGAGCCCCAGCATTTT
TRBV11-2,TRBJ2-7,TRBD1,NA,CASSRRTGVPGYEQYF,TGTGCCAGCAGCCGACGGACAGGGGTCCCGGGGTACGAGCAGTACTTC
TRBV27,TRBJ2-1,TRBD2,NA,CASTWREGLNEQFF,TGTGCCAGCACGTGGCGGGAGGGCCTAAATGAGCAGTTCTTC
TRBV7-3,TRBJ2-2,TRBD2,NA,CASSLQGVSGGTGELFF,TGTGCCAGCAGCTTACAGGGAGTTAGCGGGGGAACCGGGGAGCTGTTTTTT
TRBV6-6,TRBJ1-1,NA,once,CASSYWSENTEAFF,TGTGCCAGCAGTTACTGGTCGGAGAACACTGAAGCTTTCTTT
TRBV28,TRBJ2-7,NA,NA,CASSSPRGSYEQYF,TGTGCCAGCAGTTCCCCCCGGGGATCCTACGAGCAGTACTTC
TRBV27,TRBJ2-7,NA,NA,CASSLLGPYEQYF,TGTGCCAGCAGCCTCCTTGGTCCCTACGAGCAGTACTTC
TRBV9,TRBJ2-3,NA,once,CASSVVAGERADTQYF,TGTGCCAGCAGCGTAGTGGCAGGGGAGAGAGCAGATACGCAGTATTTT
TRBV18,TRBJ2-7,NA,NA,CASSPVNQGGSYEQYF,TGTGCCAGCTCACCTGTTAATCAGGGCGGTTCCTACGAGCAGTACTTC
TRBV19,TRBJ2-1,NA,NA,CASSIRFSSSYNEQFF,TGTGCCAGTAGTATTCGGTTCTCGAGCTCCTACAATGAGCAGTTCTTC
TRBV7-8,TRBJ1-6,TRBD1,once,CASSLVGRGHPKYSPLHF,TGTGCCAGCAGCTTAGTGGGCAGGGGGCATCCAAAATATTCACCCCTCCACTTT